This T cell receptor (beta chain) is drawn from a study of blood T cells in healthy people across ages. This clonotype has just a few counts. Primers used in a second PCR of about 7 to 12 cycles were a sample-barcoded 5' primer and a J-beta primer mix. TCRdb analysed the 5' RACE reads with MiXCR anew, one entry per CDR3 protein. The data show fewer than 650,000 distinct CDR3 sequences, approximately 26% seen once. The V end was cut by 2 bases, the J end by 7 bases, with 14 bases between. The CDR3 has 14 residues. Germline V gene data show CDR1 as GTSNPN and CDR2 as SVGIG (reference sequence). These data also featured in a second study, about T cells of mothers and their children.

This receptor was taken from a boy between 2 and 10 years old in good health. Sequencing was carried out using blood. The chain joins TRBV30 to TRBJ2-2; D ambiguous. The chain's CDR3 is CAWSLKGFRGELFF. CDR3 bases: TGTGCCTGGAGTCTAAAAGGATTCCGCGGGGAGCTGTTTTTT.